This is a list of T cell receptor beta chains from one sample in a study of cytomegalovirus exposure and HLA in healthy donors. Produced via immunoSEQ multiplex PCR; TCRdb's table is partial and in-frame only. The data hold roughly 150,000 clones, with around 77% observed a single time. Sequencing input: PBMCs. The receptor source for this set is a young man in good health and CMV-seronegative. CDR3s include the opening cysteine and the closing phenylalanine or tryptophan. D genes are given only for firm matches. Clone size is shown for a subset of rows, as once, few, many or a class of expanded clone.

TRBV30,.,TRBJ2-7,TRBD1,CAWRGQGVYYEQYF,TGTGCCTGGAGGGGACAGGGGGTTTACTACGAGCAGTACTTC
TRBV10-1,.,TRBJ2-3,TRBD2,CASSEYGAGGSDTQYF,TGCGCCAGCAGTGAGTACGGAGCGGGAGGTTCAGATACGCAGTATTTT
TRBV10-1,.,TRBJ2-3,TRBD1,CATRQGARATDTQYF,TGCGCCACAAGACAGGGGGCGAGGGCCACAGATACGCAGTATTTT
TRBV21-1,few,TRBJ2-7,.,CASSSRTSHSYEQYF,TGTGCCAGCAGCAGCCGGACTAGCCACTCCTACGAGCAGTACTTC
TRBV11-2,few,TRBJ2-7,TRBD1,CASSLVIGLNRGGYEQYF,TGTGCCAGCAGCTTAGTGATAGGCCTTAACAGGGGTGGTTACGAGCAGTACTTC
TRBV27,.,TRBJ2-7,TRBD1,CASSTGQGIYEQYF,TGTGCCAGCAGTACGGGACAGGGGATCTACGAGCAGTACTTC
TRBV10-3,.,TRBJ1-2,TRBD1,CAISDHRGDGRGYTF,TGTGCCATCAGTGACCACAGGGGGGATGGTAGGGGCTACACCTTC
TRBV7-6,.,TRBJ1-1,TRBD1,CASSQGQGTEAFF,TGTGCCAGCAGCCAAGGACAGGGCACTGAAGCTTTCTTT
TRBV18,.,TRBJ1-5,.,CASSPLVLGQGNQPQHF,TGTGCCAGCTCACCACTGGTATTAGGGCAGGGGAATCAGCCCCAGCATTTT
TRBV9,.,TRBJ2-1,.,CASSAWSGNNEQFF,TGTGCCAGCAGCGCCTGGAGCGGAAACAATGAGCAGTTCTTC
TRBV6-1,.,TRBJ1-1,.,CASSEGGENTEAFF,TGTGCCAGCAGTGAGGGGGGTGAGAACACTGAAGCTTTCTTT
TRBV5-1,.,TRBJ2-5,TRBD2,CASSKGLAERIETQYF,TGCGCCAGCAGCAAGGGACTAGCGGAGAGAATAGAGACCCAGTACTTC
TRBV11-3,few,TRBJ2-2,TRBD2,CASSLRGGGPSGGELFF,TGTGCCAGCAGCCTACGGGGGGGAGGGCCCTCAGGCGGGGAGCTGTTTTTT
TRBV29-1,.,TRBJ1-4,TRBD1,CSVDMTGTNEKLFF,TGCAGCGTAGACATGACAGGGACTAATGAAAAACTGTTTTTT
TRBV6-1,.,TRBJ1-3,.,CASSEAGGGGSGRSGNTIYF,TGTGCCAGCAGTGAAGCTGGGGGGGGCGGATCGGGTCGCTCTGGAAACACCATATATTTT
TRBV9,.,TRBJ1-4,.,CASSVGRGGAGEKLFF,TGTGCCAGCAGCGTAGGACGTGGGGGCGCGGGTGAAAAACTGTTTTTT
TRBV5-1,few,TRBJ1-1,.,CASSLATTRNTEAFF,TGCGCCAGCAGCTTGGCCACCACAAGGAACACTGAAGCTTTCTTT
TRBV7-3,.,TRBJ2-2,.,CASTQYGSTGELFF,TGTGCCAGCACCCAGTACGGGAGTACCGGGGAGCTGTTTTTT
TRBV11-2,.,TRBJ1-3,.,CASSPISGNTIYF,TGTGCCAGCAGCCCCATCTCTGGAAACACCATATATTTT
TRBV2,.,TRBJ2-7,TRBD2,CASSAAELAGWTYEQYF,TGTGCCAGCAGTGCGGCTGAACTAGCGGGATGGACCTACGAGCAGTACTTC
TRBV19,.,TRBJ1-4,.,CASSPPGQNEKLFF,TGTGCCAGTAGTCCCCCGGGACAAAATGAAAAACTGTTTTTT
TRBV7-6,.,TRBJ2-7,.,CASSPTSDRYYEQYF,TGTGCCAGCAGCCCAACCTCAGACAGGTACTACGAGCAGTACTTC
TRBV5-4,.,TRBJ2-1,.,CASSLEGGGEQFF,TGTGCCAGCAGCTTGGAGGGGGGGGGTGAGCAGTTCTTC
TRBV27,.,TRBJ2-7,TRBD1,CASSLGWDSSYEQYF,TGTGCCAGCAGTTTGGGGTGGGACAGTTCCTACGAGCAGTACTTC
TRBV11-2,.,TRBJ2-3,TRBD2,CASSFGGGSDTQYF,TGTGCCAGCAGCTTCGGGGGGGGCTCAGATACGCAGTATTTT
TRBV2,.,TRBJ2-7,TRBD2,CASSSGRRGEQYF,TGTGCCAGCAGTAGCGGGAGGAGGGGCGAGCAGTACTTC
TRBV18,.,TRBJ1-1,.,CASSGENMNTEAFF,TGTGCCAGCTCCGGGGAGAACATGAACACTGAAGCTTTCTTT
TRBV11-2,.,TRBJ1-2,.,CASSLDSTPNYGYTF,TGTGCCAGCAGCTTGGATTCGACTCCTAACTATGGCTACACCTTC
TRBV19,once,TRBJ2-1,.,CASSIQGGVGNEQFF,TGTGCCAGTAGTATTCAGGGTGGGGTCGGCAATGAGCAGTTCTTC
TRBV10-3,.,TRBJ2-3,TRBD1,CAISELDGQGKPDTQYF,TGTGCCATCAGTGAACTAGATGGACAGGGGAAACCAGATACGCAGTATTTT
TRBV7-8,.,TRBJ2-3,TRBD2,CASSFWTSGRGDTQYF,TGTGCCAGCAGCTTTTGGACTAGCGGGAGGGGAGATACGCAGTATTTT
TRBV19,few,TRBJ1-5,TRBD1,CASSILQGAGQPQHF,TGTGCCAGTAGTATCTTACAGGGGGCAGGGCAGCCCCAGCATTTT
TRBV6-6,.,TRBJ2-3,.,CASSSEYQDTQYF,TGTGCCAGCAGTTCCGAGTACCAAGATACGCAGTATTTT
TRBV4-2,.,TRBJ2-1,TRBD1,CASSPRTGGSKNEQFF,TGTGCCAGCAGCCCACGGACAGGGGGCTCCAAGAATGAGCAGTTCTTC
TRBV18,.,TRBJ1-3,.,CASSPLEPGSGNTIYF,TGTGCCAGCTCACCTTTGGAGCCAGGGTCTGGAAACACCATATATTTT
TRBV10-2,few,TRBJ2-3,.,CASSGALASTDTQYF,TGCGCCAGCAGCGGAGCGCTAGCTAGCACAGATACGCAGTATTTT
TRBV9,.,TRBJ2-1,.,CASSAQYNEQFF,TGTGCCAGCAGCGCCCAGTACAATGAGCAGTTCTTC
TRBV25-1,few,TRBJ2-3,TRBD1,CASSAGTGHTDTQYF,TGTGCCAGCAGTGCCGGGACAGGGCACACAGATACGCAGTATTTT